The 7 T cell receptor beta chains presented below share a single source sample, sequenced in a study of T cells in Graves' hyperthyroidism and ophthalmopathy. The TCR beta CDR3 regions underwent amplification using RNA transcripts as the source. HTBI primers drove first-round RT-PCR of the TCR CDR3. TCRdb reanalysed the multiplex PCR reads using MiXCR and keeps one entry per CDR3 protein. The repertoire has more than 350,000 distinct CDR3 sequences, about 14% of them found once; the top ten carry around 19%. The source material was blood. The receptor set was obtained from a woman aged 30 to 39 with Graves' ophthalmopathy.

The chain recombines TRBV4-1 with TRBJ2-1; 7 bases are shared with TRBD2. The germline gives CDR1 MGHRA, CDR2 YSYEKL. After removal of 0 bases from V and 6 bases from J, the junction contained 8 bases not matched to a gene. This CDR3 is built from 16 residues. This CDR3 is CASSQDSRGYLNEQFF. CDR3 nucleotide sequence: TGCGCCAGCAGCCAAGATTCGCGGGGGTACCTCAATGAGCAGTTCTTC.

The chain carries TRBV3-1 and TRBJ2-3; 8 bases align to TRBD1. From germline, CDR1 is LGHDT and CDR2 YNNKEL (reference sequence). CDR3 length: 14 amino acids. J gave up 5 bases and V 4 bases, and 5 bases lay outside the gene matches. CDR3 in amino acids: CASSRGQGRDTQYF. CDR3 bases: TGTGCCAGCAGCCGTGGACAGGGCCGAGATACGCAGTATTTT.

This clonotype was counted at least ten times. This chain uses TRBV6-2 or TRBV6-3 with TRBJ2-1, with 12 positions matching TRBD2. The CDR3 has 13 amino acids. The ends lost 8 bases at V and 6 bases at J; junction bases unmatched: 2. In germline, CDR1 is MNHEY, CDR2 SVGEGT. The CDR3 sequence: CASGLAGSNEQFF. CDR3 bases: TGTGCCAGCGGACTAGCGGGATCCAATGAGCAGTTCTTC.

This clonotype was observed many times. V and J are TRBV20-1 and TRBJ1-6; 12 bases are a match to TRBD1. This CDR3 has 14 amino acids. J was trimmed by 9 bases and V by 2 bases; bases with no gene match: 2. Germline V gene lookup returns CDR1 DFQATT and CDR2 SNEGSKA (reference sequence). The CDR3 sequence: CSARPGQGASPLHF. Written as DNA, the CDR3 is TGCAGTGCTAGACCGGGACAGGGGGCTTCACCCCTCCACTTT.

This clonotype was observed a handful of times. V gene TRBV30 combines with J gene TRBJ2-5; D is ambiguous. This CDR3 comprises 13 residues. Germline V CDR1 and CDR2: GTSNPN, SVGIG (reference sequence). Trimming left V 8 bases short and J 6 bases short, with 19 bases between. This chain's CDR3 is CAKSPLQSQTQYF. The CDR3 nucleotides read TGTGCCAAAAGTCCCCTACAGTCACAGACCCAGTACTTC.

This clonotype appeared a single time. The J gene is TRBJ2-2, the V gene TRBV4-1, with 8 bases fitting TRBD1. J was trimmed by 5 bases and V by 2 bases; bases with no gene match: 7. Germline values: CDR1 MGHRA, CDR2 YSYEKL. The CDR3 totals 16 residues. CDR3 coding DNA: TGCGCCAGCAGCCAACAGGGGGCACTACGGACCGGGGAGCTGTTTTTT. Protein sequence: CASSQQGALRTGELFF.

This clonotype was seen a handful of times. The rearrangement uses TRBV7-9 and TRBJ1-1, with D perhaps TRBD1 (6 bases). With 9 bases removed from V and 5 bases from J, the gap between germline ends came to 19 bases. The CDR3 loop spans 14 amino acids. Per the germline V gene, CDR1 is SEHNR and CDR2 is FQNEAQ (reference sequence). The CDR3 is CASRGGAVGTEAFF. CDR3 DNA: TGTGCCAGTCGGGGGGGGGCAGTGGGAACTGAAGCTTTCTTT.